This T cell receptor beta chain originates from a study of blood T cell repertoires in COVID-19. Study summary: Italy, Spain and the United States were the sources of the convalescent and acute COVID-19 samples. T cells, B-cell-depleted T cells, or PBMCs provided the cDNA or gDNA that served as material.

In the original processing: For nucleated cells, counts were estimated from reference gene primer amplification. The method was immunoSEQ multiplex PCR; TCRdb's version includes in-frame clones alone and lacks a portion of them. That table is the source of V, J and clone size, and D and trimming were worked out from the DNA. The table lists around 450,000 clones, 75% to 90% of them singletons. Between the trimmed V and J ends, which lost 10 bases and 6 bases, there was a span of 19 bases. This CDR3 has 15 residues. The chain has TRBV6-7 and TRBJ1-6; D is ambiguous. TRBV6-7 is sorted into the ORF group, with uncertain function. This clonotype was sampled from a woman in her twenties or thirties with acute or convalescent COVID-19. Sequenced material: peripheral blood. Here the CDR3 reads CATFGQVTTNSPLHF. The DNA for the CDR3 is TGTGCCACCTTCGGTCAGGTAACGACTAATTCACCCCTCCACTTT.